The clone carrying this T cell receptor (beta chain) was recorded many times. Its antigen is not known. The germline CDR1 and CDR2 sequences are LNHNV and YYDKDF (reference sequence). This CDR3 is built from 15 residues. V dropped 1 base and J dropped 4 bases, with 11 bases sitting between them. These data originate in a study of identical twins. Study conclusions and caveats: Zero-insertion analyses could be partly confounded by invariant MAIT and iNKT cells. Conclusions relied on cross-sectional statistical analysis, not following the same donors.

Each cDNA held unique molecular identifiers, and template switching gave it a universal primer site. TCRdb redid the calling of the 5' RACE reads with MiXCR, one entry per CDR3 protein. The profile shows around 680,000 distinct CDR3 sequences, approximately 9% of them singletons. In addition, the sample was reused for a study of yellow fever vaccine responses in identical twins.

The TCR originated in a woman aged 18-29 years in good health. The V call is TRBV15, the J call TRBJ2-1, with D maybe TRBD2 (5 bases). What was sequenced was PBMCs. CDR3 region: CATSRADWLYNEQFF. The CDR3 DNA sequence: TGTGCCACCAGCAGAGCGGACTGGCTATACAATGAGCAGTTCTTC.